A selection of T cell receptor beta chains follows, all from one sample in a study of T cells in Graves' hyperthyroidism and ophthalmopathy. TCRdb reprocessed the multiplex PCR reads via MiXCR and lists one record per CDR3 protein. The repertoire consists of 100,000 to 130,000 distinct CDR3 sequences, with approximately 15% occurring once and the leading ten covering 42%. The sample taken for sequencing was blood. These receptors originate from a woman between 50 and 59 years old with Graves' hyperthyroidism. CDR3s include the opening cysteine and the closing phenylalanine or tryptophan. D genes are given only for firm matches. Clone sizes are given selectively: once, few, many, or a class where the clone is expanded.

D	V	size	J	DNA	CDR3
-	TRBV6-5	-	TRBJ2-2	TGTGCCAGCAGTTATCAGGGAGGGGGCGGGGAGCTGTTTTTT	CASSYQGGGGELFF
TRBD2	TRBV6-1	many	TRBJ2-1	TGTGCCAGCAGTGACGGACTAGCGAAGGCTGAGCAGTTCTTC	CASSDGLAKAEQFF
-	TRBV30	few	TRBJ2-6	TGTGCCTGGAGTGGGGTATGGGGGGCTGGGGGGGCCAACGTCCTGACTTTC	CAWSGVWGAGGANVLTF
TRBD2	TRBV2	many	TRBJ2-3	TGTGCCAGCAGGCTAGCGGGAGTGGCAGATACGCAGTATTTT	CASRLAGVADTQYF
TRBD2	TRBV19	many	TRBJ2-5	TGTGCCAGTAGCAGTAGCGGGACACGGACCCAGTACTTC	CASSSSGTRTQYF
TRBD2	TRBV20-1	-	TRBJ2-3	TGCAGTGCTAGAGGGGGGAGGGCCGTAGATACGCAGTATTTT	CSARGGRAVDTQYF
TRBD1	TRBV7-9	many	TRBJ1-1	TGTGCCAGCAGCGAGACAGGGGGGAAGAACACTGAAGCTTTCTTT	CASSETGGKNTEAFF
TRBD1	TRBV7-6	-	TRBJ1-5	TGTGCCAGCAGCGCCCAGACAGGGGTGAGCAATCAGCCCCAGCATTTT	CASSAQTGVSNQPQHF
-	TRBV19	many	TRBJ1-1	TGTGCCAGTACAGGGAACACTGAAGCTTTCTTT	CASTGNTEAFF
TRBD2	TRBV10-3	-	TRBJ2-5	TGTGCCACCGGGGGTAGAGCGGGAGTTGGTCAAGAGACCCAGTACTTC	CATGGRAGVGQETQYF
-	TRBV10-2	many	TRBJ2-7	TGCGCCAGCAGTGATCCCACGTGGGGAATGAGGGAGCAGTACTTC	CASSDPTWGMREQYF
-	TRBV6-2/TRBV6-3	-	TRBJ1-5	TGTGCCAGCAGTTACAATAGCAATCAGCCCCAGCATTTT	CASSYNSNQPQHF
-	TRBV20-1	many	TRBJ2-7	TGCAGTGCTAGAGACCAGGGTTCTAACATCTACGAGCAGTACTTC	CSARDQGSNIYEQYF
TRBD1	TRBV28	many	TRBJ2-7	TGTGCCAGCCGAGGACAGGGGGGCTACGAGCAGTACTTC	CASRGQGGYEQYF
-	TRBV2	many	TRBJ2-3	TGTGCCAAAGTAGCTGCGGGAACAGATACGCAGTATTTT	CAKVAAGTDTQYF
-	TRBV29-1	many	TRBJ1-1	TGCAGCGTTGCGAGGGGGAACACTGAAGCTTTCTTT	CSVARGNTEAFF
-	TRBV28	many	TRBJ2-5	TGTGCCAGCAGTCTATCGCGAGGAAGTCAAGAGACCCAGTACTTC	CASSLSRGSQETQYF
-	TRBV11-2	many	TRBJ2-7	TGTGCCAGCAGCTTAGAGGGACCAAAAGGGGAGCAGTACTTC	CASSLEGPKGEQYF
TRBD1	TRBV7-9	many	TRBJ2-1	TGTGCCAGCAGCGACCGGGACAGGTTCTACAATGAGCAGTTCTTC	CASSDRDRFYNEQFF
TRBD2	TRBV20-1	-	TRBJ2-1	TGCAGTCCATCGGAGGCTAGCGGGGGAAATGAGCAGTTCTTC	CSPSEASGGNEQFF
-	TRBV5-1	many	TRBJ2-1	TGCGCCAGCAGCCCGGAAATCGCGGTAAAGTATGAGCAGTTCTTC	CASSPEIAVKYEQFF
-	TRBV19	many	TRBJ1-1	TGTGCCAGTAGTATAGATCTCGGCACTGAAGCTTTCTTT	CASSIDLGTEAFF
TRBD1	TRBV11-2	-	TRBJ1-1	TGTGCCAGCAGTCCGGACAGGGTGCAAGCTTTCTTT	CASSPDRVQAFF
TRBD1	TRBV3-1	many	TRBJ1-1	TGTGCCAGCAGCCAGACATCAGGGACAGCTGAAGCTTTCTTT	CASSQTSGTAEAFF
TRBD2	TRBV29-1	few	TRBJ2-3	TGCAGCGGAAGCGGGATTTGGGATACGCAGTATTTT	CSGSGIWDTQYF
-	TRBV27	-	TRBJ1-6	TGTGCCAGCAGTTTAACCGGGGAGACCCCGAATTCACCCCTCCACTTT	CASSLTGETPNSPLHF
TRBD1	TRBV5-5	many	TRBJ2-3	TGTGCCAGCAGCTGGACAGGGCCAGATACGCAGTATTTT	CASSWTGPDTQYF
-	TRBV25-1	many	TRBJ1-2	TGTGCCAGCAGGTATACAGGATACAGTGGCTACACCTTC	CASRYTGYSGYTF
-	TRBV30	many	TRBJ1-1	TGTGCCTGGAGTGCAGGGTTCGAGAACACTGAAGCTTTCTTT	CAWSAGFENTEAFF
TRBD2	TRBV20-1	-	TRBJ2-7	TGCAGTGCTAGAGAGACGAGCGGGGGCTCCTACGAGCAGTACTTC	CSARETSGGSYEQYF
-	TRBV6-2/TRBV6-3	many	TRBJ2-7	TGTGCCAGCAGTCCGGGGGATAGCCAGTACGAGCAGTACTTC	CASSPGDSQYEQYF
-	TRBV11-2	-	TRBJ2-1	TGTGCCAGCAGCTTAGATAGCCGCGAGCAGTTCTTC	CASSLDSREQFF
-	TRBV7-9	-	TRBJ2-1	TGTGCCAGCAGCTTCCCGCGTGGCGGGGTCTCCTACAATGAGCAGTTCTTC	CASSFPRGGVSYNEQFF
TRBD1	TRBV7-2	-	TRBJ2-4	TGTGCCAGCAGCTTAGACAGGGGTGACATTCAGTACTTC	CASSLDRGDIQYF
-	TRBV28	-	TRBJ2-1	TGTGCCAGCAGTTTAAGTGGGACCTACGAGCAGTTCTTC	CASSLSGTYEQFF
-	TRBV7-3	few	TRBJ2-7	TGTGCCAGTAGTATGGGCACAGCCTACGAGCAGTACTTC	CASSMGTAYEQYF
-	TRBV11-3	-	TRBJ1-2	TGTGCCAGCAGCCTCACCTCGAGGGCTGGTGGCTACACCTTC	CASSLTSRAGGYTF
TRBD1	TRBV28	many	TRBJ2-2	TGTGCCAGCAGTTTCCCGGGACAGGGGGGCGGGGAGCTGTTTTTT	CASSFPGQGGGELFF
-	TRBV5-1	many	TRBJ2-5	TGCGCCAGCAGCTTGGCCGGGACCCAAGAGACCCAGTACTTC	CASSLAGTQETQYF
-	TRBV27	many	TRBJ1-1	TGTGCCAGCAGTTTATCGGGGAGGGCTGAAGCTTTCTTT	CASSLSGRAEAFF
TRBD1	TRBV12-3/TRBV12-4	many	TRBJ2-3	TGTGCCAGCAGTCTCAAGCCGGGACAGGGACTGTCAGATACGCAGTATTTT	CASSLKPGQGLSDTQYF
-	TRBV2	few	TRBJ2-1	TGTGCCAGCACCCCCGAGGGAAATGAGCAGTTCTTC	CASTPEGNEQFF
TRBD2	TRBV11-2	-	TRBJ2-7	TGTGCCAGCAGCTCGGGACTAGCCTCCTACGAGCAGTACTTC	CASSSGLASYEQYF
TRBD2	TRBV11-3	many	TRBJ2-1	TGTGCCAGCAGCCCCCTTGGGGCGGGAGGGCTAATAAATGAGCAGTTCTTC	CASSPLGAGGLINEQFF
-	TRBV7-2	-	TRBJ2-7	TGTGCCAGCAGCTTACTCAGGCCCTACGAGCAGTACTTC	CASSLLRPYEQYF
TRBD2	TRBV6-2/TRBV6-3	few	TRBJ2-4	TGTGCCAGCAGGCCGATCACTAGCGGGACGGAGGTGGACCACAAAAACATTCAGTACTTC	CASRPITSGTEVDHKNIQYF
TRBD2	TRBV19	-	TRBJ2-1	TGTGCCAGTAGTATCTGGGGGGGAGGAAACTACAATGAGCAGTTCTTC	CASSIWGGGNYNEQFF
TRBD2	TRBV15	many	TRBJ2-3	TGTGCCACCAGCCTTCGGACTAGCGGCACAGATACGCAGTATTTT	CATSLRTSGTDTQYF
-	TRBV7-9	-	TRBJ2-7	TGTGCCAGCAGCCGCGGTCTACAGGATTCCTACGAGCAGTACTTC	CASSRGLQDSYEQYF
-	TRBV20-1	many	TRBJ2-1	TGCAGTGCTAGAGTGGGGGCTGAGCAGTTCTTC	CSARVGAEQFF
-	TRBV20-1	many	TRBJ2-2	TGCAGTGCCGCACATTCTGGAGTGGGAAACACCGGGGAGCTGTTTTTT	CSAAHSGVGNTGELFF